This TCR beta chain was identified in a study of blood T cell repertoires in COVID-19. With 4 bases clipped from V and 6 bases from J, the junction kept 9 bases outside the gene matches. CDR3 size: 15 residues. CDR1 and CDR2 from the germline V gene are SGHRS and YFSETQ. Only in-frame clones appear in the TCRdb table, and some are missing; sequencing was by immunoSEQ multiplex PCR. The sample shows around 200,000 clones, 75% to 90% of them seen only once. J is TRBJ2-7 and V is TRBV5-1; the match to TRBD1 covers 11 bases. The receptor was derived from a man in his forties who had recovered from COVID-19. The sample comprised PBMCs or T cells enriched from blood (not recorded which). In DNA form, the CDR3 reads TGCGCCAGCAGCCCGGATGCCGGGACAGGGGGCGAGCAGTACTTC. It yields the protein CASSPDAGTGGEQYF.